The 30 T cell receptor beta chains reported below all come from one sample, sequenced in a study of T cell responses to AZD1222 COVID-19 vaccine. The protocol was immunoSEQ multiplex PCR, while the TCRdb copy is restricted to in-frame clones and leaves out a portion. The sample has tens of thousands of clones, roughly nine tenths seen once. Source: peripheral blood, taken 28 days after the second AZD1222 dose. These receptors were obtained from an adult who received the AZD1222 COVID-19 vaccine.

The gene calls are TRBV24-1 and TRBJ1-2; 8 bases match TRBD1. Germline CDR1 and CDR2: KGHDR and SFDVKD. The CDR3 is 16 amino acids. V gave up 3 bases and J gave up 2 bases; unmatched junction bases: 7. CDR3 in DNA: TGTGCCACCAGTGATCCCGGACAGGGAGGCAACTATGGCTACACCTTC. Protein: CATSDPGQGGNYGYTF.

V gene TRBV7-8 combines with J gene TRBJ1-5; no firm D call. This CDR3 has 17 amino acids. The germline V gene has CDR1 SGHVS and CDR2 FQNEAQ. The germline V and J ends were trimmed by 5 bases and 0 bases, with 17 bases remaining between them. The CDR3 nucleotides are TGTGCCAGCAGCCTTAGGGAGTGGGGTTATAGCAATCAGCCCCAGCATTTT. This codes for CASSLREWGYSNQPQHF.

This clone was seen a handful of times. The rearrangement links TRBV2 to TRBJ1-1, with TRBD1 identical over 7 bases. CDR3 size: 13 residues. J gave up 1 base and V 6 bases, and 2 bases lay outside the gene matches. Germline V lookup: CDR1 SNHLY, CDR2 FYNNEI. The CDR3 DNA reads as TGTGCCAGCAGCGGGGACAGGAACACTGAAGCTTTCTTT. Amino acid sequence: CASSGDRNTEAFF.

J is TRBJ1-5 and V is TRBV27; no clear D. V was pared by 3 bases and J by 2 bases, with 8 bases between. Germline V gene lookup returns CDR1 MNHEY and CDR2 SMNVEV (reference sequence). The CDR3 is 14 residues long. CDR3 sequence (DNA): TGTGCCAGCAGTTTGGGAGGTGGCAATCAGCCCCAGCATTTT. Its translation: CASSLGGGNQPQHF.

This clone appeared once. CDR3 DNA: TGTGCCAGCTCACCAGGCAGGGTGGATGGCTACACCTTC. It encodes CASSPGRVDGYTF. J is TRBJ1-2 and V is TRBV18; D perhaps matches TRBD1 (5 bases). Trimming removed 2 bases from V and 6 bases from J, with 10 bases in between. The CDR3 extends over 13 amino acids. Looked up from germline, CDR1 is KGHSH and CDR2 is LQKENI. Combining the CDR3 with reference TRBV18 and TRBJ1-2 gives the whole variable domain NAGVMQNPRHLVRRRGQEARLRCSPMKGHSHVYWYRQLPEEGLKFMVYLQKENIIDESGMPKERFSAEFPKEGPSILRIQQVVRGDSAAYFCASSPGRVDGYTFGSGTRLTVV.

This chain links TRBV30 with TRBJ2-1; D is unresolved. Germline CDR1 and CDR2: GTSNPN and SVGIG (reference sequence). The CDR3 spans 13 residues. V lost 2 bases and J 10 bases, leaving 15 bases between the germline ends. The CDR3 spells CAWSHDWNGEQFF. The CDR3 nucleotides are TGTGCCTGGAGTCATGATTGGAACGGGGAGCAGTTCTTC.

The chain uses TRBV3-1 (or the pseudogene TRBV3-2) and TRBJ2-3, with D unclear. V lost 3 bases, J lost 0 bases, and 13 bases lay in between. The CDR3 loop spans 16 amino acids. CDR1 LGHDT and CDR2 YNNKEL come from the germline V gene (reference sequence). CDR3 loop: CASSHFRRTSTDTQYF. CDR3 DNA: TGTGCCAGCAGCCATTTCCGAAGAACTAGCACAGATACGCAGTATTTT.

The gene calls are TRBV5-1 and TRBJ2-1, with 7 bases aligning to TRBD2. CDR3 length: 17 amino acids. Trimming at V came to 1 base and at J to 4 bases, leaving 11 bases not matched to a gene. Germline V gene data show CDR1 as SGHRS and CDR2 as YFSETQ. CDR3 protein: CASSLFSGAGVYNEQFF. The CDR3 nucleotides read TGCGCCAGCAGCTTGTTTTCTGGGGCGGGGGTGTACAATGAGCAGTTCTTC. Filled out from reference TRBV5-1 and TRBJ2-1, the complete variable domain reads KAGVTQTPRYLIKTRGQQVTLSCSPISGHRSVSWYQQTPGQGLQFLFEYFSETQRNKGNFPGRFSGRQFSNSRSEMNVSTLELGDSALYLCASSLFSGAGVYNEQFFGPGTRLTVL.

The CDR3 loop reads CSASPGTGLGTQHF. The DNA for the CDR3 is TGCAGTGCTAGTCCCGGGACAGGGCTAGGGACCCAGCATTTT. The chain employs TRBV20-1 and TRBJ1-5; 9 nucleotides line up with TRBD1. This CDR3 has 14 residues. With V trimmed by 3 bases and J by 11 bases, 11 bases remained unmatched. Germline-derived CDR1 and CDR2 are DFQATT and SNEGSKA (reference sequence).

The gene calls are TRBV11-3 and TRBJ1-1; the D is unclear. The germline V gene has CDR1 SGHNT and CDR2 YENEEA. The CDR3 loop spans 14 amino acids. Trimming removed 5 bases at V and 0 bases at J, with 10 bases between. The CDR3 DNA is TGTGCCAGCAGCCCCCGAGGGCTGAACACTGAAGCTTTCTTT. Its protein product is CASSPRGLNTEAFF.

This clone was observed a few times. The V and J genes are TRBV25-1 and TRBJ2-2, with D tentatively TRBD1 or TRBD2 (5 bases each). This CDR3 is built from 17 residues. In germline, CDR1 is MGHDK, CDR2 SYGVNS. V lost 2 bases to trimming and J lost 2 bases, with 15 bases between them. CDR3 protein: CASSERTGQHNTGELFF. For the CDR3, the DNA is TGTGCCAGCAGTGAACGAACGGGGCAGCATAACACCGGGGAGCTGTTTTTT.

The chain is built from TRBV19 and TRBJ1-1; 10 nucleotides agree with TRBD1. Trimming at V came to 6 bases and at J to 2 bases, leaving 9 bases not matched to a gene. Germline lookup yields CDR1 LNHDA and CDR2 SQIVND (reference sequence). The CDR3 is 16 amino acids. Here the CDR3 DNA reads TGTGCCAGTAGACCCGTCAGGACAGGGGGAAACACTGAAGCTTTCTTT. Translation: CASRPVRTGGNTEAFF.

V usage is TRBV4-3 and J usage is TRBJ2-7, with a possible D match to TRBD1 (5 bases). From germline, CDR1 is LGHNA and CDR2 YSLEER. The V and J ends lost 1 base and 2 bases respectively, with 6 bases between them. This CDR3 has 13 residues. The CDR3 spells CASSQARAYEQYF. CDR3 bases: TGCGCCAGCAGCCAAGCCAGGGCCTACGAGCAGTACTTC.

This clone is labeled medium-sized. The rearrangement joins TRBV29-1 to TRBJ2-2; D possibly corresponds to TRBD2 (6 bases). In germline, CDR1 is SQVTM, CDR2 ANQGSEA. The CDR3 has 16 residues. V gave up 1 base and J gave up 3 bases, with 15 bases separating them. DNA for the CDR3: TGCAGCGTTGAAGCCCCTATGGCGGGATACACCGGGGAGCTGTTTTTT. Translated: CSVEAPMAGYTGELFF.

CDR3 residues: CASSTQGGWYGYTF. The DNA for the CDR3 is TGTGCCAGCAGCACCCAAGGGGGGTGGTATGGCTACACCTTC. The V and J genes are TRBV11-3 and TRBJ1-2; weak D call: TRBD1 (6 bases). The CDR3 has 14 residues. Trimming stripped 5 bases from V and 5 bases from J, with 15 bases between. CDR1 is SGHNT and CDR2 is YENEEA in the germline V gene.

V usage is TRBV29-1 and J usage is TRBJ1-2; possible D gene TRBD1, 5 bases. This CDR3 has 13 residues. Trimming stripped 4 bases from V and 4 bases from J, with 13 bases between. Germline V lookup: CDR1 SQVTM, CDR2 ANQGSEA. As DNA, the CDR3 is TGCAGCGTTGCCAGGGCAGCCTCCTATGGCTACACCTTC. It specifies CSVARAASYGYTF.

This rearrangement joins TRBV29-1 to TRBJ2-1; D might be TRBD2 (6 bases). The V end was cut by 1 base, the J end by 5 bases, with 12 bases between. Germline loops: CDR1 SQVTM, CDR2 ANQGSEA. This CDR3 is built from 14 residues. DNA of the CDR3: TGCAGCGTTGAAGGGCCGGGGGTAGACAATGAGCAGTTCTTC. Amino acid sequence: CSVEGPGVDNEQFF.

This chain links TRBV13 with TRBJ2-2; D call uncertain. Germline CDR1 reads PRHDT; CDR2 reads FYEKMQ (reference sequence). Trimming removed 3 bases at V and 6 bases at J, with 14 bases between. The CDR3 runs 15 residues. CDR3: CASSFGNLRAGELFF. For the CDR3, the DNA is TGTGCCAGCAGCTTCGGAAACCTTAGGGCCGGGGAGCTGTTTTTT.

The V and J genes are TRBV30 and TRBJ2-5; no clear D. V lost 2 bases and J 5 bases, leaving 6 bases between the germline ends. The length of the CDR3 is 11 residues. In germline, CDR1 is GTSNPN, CDR2 SVGIG (reference sequence). This chain's CDR3 is CAWSPPETQYF. In DNA, the CDR3 is TGTGCCTGGAGTCCCCCGGAGACCCAGTACTTC.

This rearrangement joins TRBV11-3 to TRBJ2-3, with 7 nucleotides matching TRBD2. This CDR3 is 15 amino acids long. With V trimmed by 1 base and J by 8 bases, 9 bases remained unmatched. CDR1 and CDR2 (germline): SGHNT, YENEEA. The CDR3 DNA reads TGTGCCAGCAGCTTAGTGGGCGGGAGTGTCGTTACGCAGTATTTT. It yields the protein CASSLVGGSVVTQYF.

The chain links TRBV19 to TRBJ2-2; TRBD2 matches at 7 bases. The germline CDR1 and CDR2 sequences are LNHDA and SQIVND (reference sequence). The ends lost 10 bases at V and 7 bases at J; junction bases unmatched: 12. The CDR3 has 14 residues. The CDR3 protein is CATLEGGPGGELFF. Here the CDR3 DNA reads TGTGCCACCCTTGAGGGAGGGCCTGGCGGGGAGCTGTTTTTT.

CDR3 residues: CASSQSVGANEKLFF. CDR3 nucleotides: TGTGCCAGCAGCCAATCCGTGGGAGCTAATGAAAAACTGTTTTTT. The rearrangement uses TRBV3-1 (or the pseudogene TRBV3-2) and TRBJ1-4; D uncertain. This CDR3 region has 15 residues. Germline values: CDR1 LGHDT, CDR2 YNNKEL (reference sequence). V was shortened by 2 bases and J by 3 bases, with 10 bases between the two germline ends.

This clone came up a few times. This sequence joins TRBV6-5 and TRBJ1-1, with a tentative D call TRBD1 (6 bases). V shed 5 bases and J shed 1 base, with 8 bases lying between them. The CDR3 runs 13 residues. Germline CDR1 and CDR2: MNHEY and SVGAGI. Here the CDR3 reads CASSQTGNTEAFF. DNA for the CDR3: TGTGCCAGCAGTCAGACAGGGAACACTGAAGCTTTCTTT.

This clone was observed once. This sequence joins TRBV3-1 (or the pseudogene TRBV3-2) and TRBJ2-1; 12 bases fit TRBD2. V lost 0 bases, J lost 5 bases, and 14 bases stayed unmatched. The length of the CDR3 is 20 residues. From germline, CDR1 is LGHDT and CDR2 YNNKEL (reference sequence). CDR3 bases: TGTGCCAGCAGCCAAGATTACGGACTAGCGGGGTATCAGAAGGACAATGAGCAGTTCTTC. Amino acid sequence: CASSQDYGLAGYQKDNEQFF.

The chain's CDR3 is CASSGYSYNEQFF. The CDR3 coding sequence is TGTGCCAGCAGCGGGTATTCCTACAATGAGCAGTTCTTC. The chain has TRBV6-2 or TRBV6-3 and TRBJ2-1; no definite D call. This CDR3 has 13 residues. The V and J ends lost 6 bases and 1 base respectively, with 7 bases between them. CDR1 MNHEY and CDR2 SVGEGT come from the germline V gene.

V gene TRBV5-5 combines with J gene TRBJ2-1; 11 positions agree with TRBD1. CDR1 and CDR2 from the germline V gene are SGHKS and YYEKEE (reference sequence). The CDR3 extends over 15 amino acids. V shed 4 bases and J 7 bases; nucleotides not matched to a gene: 7. CDR3 loop: CASSGPDRGRNEQFF. DNA of the CDR3: TGTGCCAGCAGCGGTCCGGACAGGGGGCGAAATGAGCAGTTCTTC.

The V call is TRBV7-3, the J call TRBJ1-4; no definite D call. The CDR3 has 12 residues. V lost 8 bases and J 7 bases, leaving 11 bases between the germline ends. Germline CDR1 and CDR2: SGHTA and FQGTGA. The DNA for the CDR3 is TGTGCCAGCTGGGGTGGGAGTGAAAAACTGTTTTTT. It translates to CASWGGSEKLFF.

The V call is TRBV28, the J call TRBJ2-6, with D tentatively TRBD1 (6 bases). The CDR3 contains 17 residues. Germline assignment: CDR1 MDHEN and CDR2 SYDVKM. V lost 8 bases to trimming and J lost 2 bases, with 19 bases between them. The CDR3 DNA reads as TGTGCCAGCGCAGGGGAGTGGGGTGGCCCTGGGGCCAACGTCCTGACTTTC. Translating it yields CASAGEWGGPGANVLTF.

CDR3 sequence (DNA): TGTGCCAGCAGCTTGGGGGTGACACGCAACACCGGGGAGCTGTTTTTT. Translated: CASSLGVTRNTGELFF. This sequence joins TRBV5-4 and TRBJ2-2; D is unresolved. In germline, CDR1 is SGHNT, CDR2 YYREEE (reference sequence). V gave up 0 bases and J gave up 2 bases, with 11 bases separating them. The CDR3 is made up of 16 amino acids.

This CDR3 reads CASSIDYRGYTGELFF. DNA for the CDR3: TGTGCCAGTAGTATAGATTACAGGGGGTACACCGGGGAGCTGTTTTTT. The chain employs TRBV19 and TRBJ2-2; 8 bases line up with TRBD1. The germline V gene has CDR1 LNHDA and CDR2 SQIVND (reference sequence). This CDR3 spans 16 amino acids. V lost 0 bases and J lost 3; bases outside the gene matches: 3. Drawing the rest from reference TRBV19 and TRBJ2-2, the complete variable domain is DGGITQSPKYLFRKEGQNVTLSCEQNLNHDAMYWYRQDPGQGLRLIYYSQIVNDFQKGDIAEGYSVSREKKESFPLTVTSAQKNPTAFYLCASSIDYRGYTGELFFGEGSRLTVL.